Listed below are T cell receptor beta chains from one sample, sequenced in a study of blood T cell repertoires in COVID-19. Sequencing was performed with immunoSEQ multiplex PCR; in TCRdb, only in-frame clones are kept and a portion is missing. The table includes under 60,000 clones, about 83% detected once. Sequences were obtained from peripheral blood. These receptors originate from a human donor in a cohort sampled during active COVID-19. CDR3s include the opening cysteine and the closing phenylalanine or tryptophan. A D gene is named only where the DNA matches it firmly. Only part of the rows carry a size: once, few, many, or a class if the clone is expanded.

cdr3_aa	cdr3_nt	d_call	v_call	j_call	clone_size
CASRTGLASSYEQYF	TGTGCCAGCAGGACGGGACTAGCGAGCTCCTACGAGCAGTACTTC	TRBD2	TRBV6-6	TRBJ2-7	NA
CASSEDLGQRGYTF	TGTGCCAGCAGTGAAGACCTCGGACAACGTGGCTACACCTTC	NA	TRBV25-1	TRBJ1-2	NA
CASSIGTGSVETQYF	TGTGCCAGTAGTATTGGGACAGGGAGTGTGGAGACCCAGTACTTC	TRBD1	TRBV19	TRBJ2-5	once
CAGSGVAETQYF	TGTGCCGGGAGCGGGGTCGCAGAGACCCAGTACTTC	TRBD2	TRBV30	TRBJ2-5	NA
CASSLAGTEYEQYF	TGTGCCAGCAGCTTAGCCGGGACAGAATACGAGCAGTACTTC	TRBD1	TRBV7-9	TRBJ2-7	NA
CASSWGGGAGANVLTF	TGTGCCAGCAGCTGGGGGGGAGGCGCTGGGGCCAACGTCCTGACTTTC	TRBD2	TRBV5-6	TRBJ2-6	NA
CASSYSQAFNSPLHF	TGTGCCAGCAGTTACTCGCAGGCATTTAATTCACCCCTCCACTTT	NA	TRBV6-5	TRBJ1-6	once
CASSVGLPAQHF	TGTGCCAGCAGCGTAGGGCTGCCTGCCCAGCATTTT	NA	TRBV9	TRBJ1-5	NA
CASSLETFRDRSYGYTF	TGTGCCAGCTCACTGGAAACATTCCGGGACAGATCTTATGGCTACACCTTC	TRBD1	TRBV18	TRBJ1-2	once
CASSPLSGGSNTQYF	TGTGCCAGCTCACCTCTTAGCGGGGGGTCTAATACGCAGTATTTT	TRBD2	TRBV18	TRBJ2-3	NA
CASSLRREQFF	TGTGCCAGCAGTTTGAGGAGGGAGCAGTTCTTC	NA	TRBV28	TRBJ2-1	NA
CAWSVGGSNTGELFF	TGTGCCTGGAGTGTGGGGGGTTCGAACACCGGGGAGCTGTTTTTT	NA	TRBV30	TRBJ2-2	NA
CASSPTLGGWAFF	TGTGCCAGCAGCCCGACCCTGGGCGGGTGGGCTTTCTTT	NA	TRBV2	TRBJ1-1	NA
CASGSQGYEQYF	TGTGCTAGTGGGTCCCAGGGGTACGAGCAGTACTTC	NA	TRBV12-5	TRBJ2-7	NA
CASRGGLISSYEQYF	TGTGCCAGCAGGGGGGGTTTGATAAGCTCCTACGAGCAGTACTTC	NA	TRBV2	TRBJ2-7	NA
CASSQMRDEDEQYF	TGCGCCAGCAGCCAGATGAGGGATGAGGACGAGCAGTACTTC	NA	TRBV4-1	TRBJ2-7	NA
CSVETTGVEQYF	TGCAGCGTTGAGACGACAGGGGTCGAGCAGTACTTC	TRBD1	TRBV29-1	TRBJ2-7	NA
CASRYRDSLQYF	TGTGCCAGCAGGTACCGGGACAGCCTGCAGTATTTT	TRBD1	TRBV6-5	TRBJ2-3	once
CASSLGLIQETQYF	TGTGCCAGCAGCCTGGGCCTAATTCAAGAGACCCAGTACTTC	NA	TRBV9	TRBJ2-5	NA
CASSFASGASNEQFF	TGTGCCAGCAGTTTTGCTAGCGGGGCTTCCAATGAGCAGTTCTTC	TRBD2	TRBV28	TRBJ2-1	NA
CASSPSRLGTDTQYF	TGTGCCAGCTCACCGTCGAGGTTAGGCACAGATACGCAGTATTTT	NA	TRBV18	TRBJ2-3	NA
CASSPGRADREAFF	TGTGCCAGCAGCCCCGGGCGAGCAGACAGGGAAGCTTTCTTT	NA	TRBV7-2	TRBJ1-1	NA
CASSLGNGEPISYNEQFF	TGTGCCAGCAGCTTAGGCAATGGTGAGCCTATCTCCTACAATGAGCAGTTCTTC	NA	TRBV7-9	TRBJ2-1	few
CASSTGQGFGEQFF	TGTGCCAGTAGTACCGGACAGGGGTTCGGTGAGCAGTTCTTC	TRBD1	TRBV19	TRBJ2-1	NA
CASSSGEATNEKLFF	TGTGCCAGCAGCTCAGGGGAAGCAACTAATGAAAAACTGTTTTTT	NA	TRBV6-5	TRBJ1-4	NA
CASSQDPPLANEQYF	TGTGCCAGCAGCCAAGATCCCCCTTTAGCTAACGAGCAGTACTTC	NA	TRBV3-1/TRBV3-2	TRBJ2-7	NA
CASSMALVTSPLDF	TGTGCCAGTAGTATGGCGTTAGTTACTTCCCCCCTAGACTTC	NA	TRBV19	TRBJ2-5	NA
CASSRGLYNSPLHF	TGTGCCAGCTCCAGGGGGCTTTATAATTCACCCCTCCACTTT	TRBD1	TRBV25-1	TRBJ1-6	NA